The clone carrying this T cell receptor (beta chain) was observed once. Sequencing was performed with immunoSEQ multiplex PCR; in TCRdb, only in-frame clones are kept and a portion is missing. The table has some 77,000 clones, roughly nine tenths seen once. The data derive from a study of technical replicates of blood from several donors. The CDR3 extends over 13 amino acids. V lost 4 bases and J 6 bases, leaving 13 bases between the germline ends. Germline values: CDR1 ENHRY, CDR2 SYGVKD. The chain has TRBV10-3 and TRBJ2-7; D unresolved. The receptor comes from a human donor in good health. Sequenced material: T cells isolated from PBMCs. CDR3 in amino acids: CAISGVGILEQYF. The CDR3 region has the DNA TGTGCCATCAGTGGAGTGGGCATTCTCGAGCAGTACTTC.